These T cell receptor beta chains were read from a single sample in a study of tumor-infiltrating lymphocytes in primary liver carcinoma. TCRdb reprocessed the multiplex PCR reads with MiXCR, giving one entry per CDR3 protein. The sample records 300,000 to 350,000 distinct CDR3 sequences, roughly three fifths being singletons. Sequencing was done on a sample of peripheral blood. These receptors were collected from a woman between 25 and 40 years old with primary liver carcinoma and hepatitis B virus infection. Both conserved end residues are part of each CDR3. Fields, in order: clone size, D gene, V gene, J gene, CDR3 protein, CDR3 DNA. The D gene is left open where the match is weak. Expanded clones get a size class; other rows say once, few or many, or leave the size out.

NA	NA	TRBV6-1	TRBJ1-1	CASSEPGRNTEAFF	TGTGCCAGCAGTGAGCCGGGACGTAACACTGAAGCTTTCTTT
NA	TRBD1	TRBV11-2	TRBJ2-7	CVSSQTTGGFDGQYF	TGTGTCAGCAGCCAAACGACAGGGGGGTTCGACGGGCAGTACTTC
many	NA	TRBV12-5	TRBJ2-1	CASGLDHYGEQFF	TGTGCTAGTGGTTTGGATCATTATGGTGAGCAGTTCTTC
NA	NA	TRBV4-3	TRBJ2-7	CTSSHTAPSSEQYF	TGCACCAGCAGCCACACTGCCCCTTCCAGCGAGCAGTACTTC
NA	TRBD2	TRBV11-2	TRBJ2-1	CASRGWELAGGPGYNEQFF	TGTGCCAGCAGGGGGTGGGAACTAGCGGGAGGGCCGGGGTACAATGAGCAGTTCTTC
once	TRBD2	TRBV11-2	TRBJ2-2	CASSSSSGGDTGELFF	TGTGCCAGCAGCTCATCTAGCGGGGGAGACACCGGGGAGCTGTTTTTT
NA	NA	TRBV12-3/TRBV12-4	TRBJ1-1	CASSWSTTSFDAFF	TGTGCCAGCAGTTGGAGTACTACGTCGTTTGATGCTTTCTTT
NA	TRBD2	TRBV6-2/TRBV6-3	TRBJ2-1	CASSSHGRYNEQFF	TGTGCCAGCAGTTCACACGGGAGGTATAATGAGCAGTTCTTC
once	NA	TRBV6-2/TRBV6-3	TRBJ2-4	CASTTHPDTTWNIQYF	TGTGCCAGCACCACCCACCCCGACACCACCTGGAACATTCAGTACTTC
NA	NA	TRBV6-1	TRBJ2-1	CACRTLVGVGEQFF	TGTGCCTGCAGAACACTAGTGGGAGTCGGTGAGCAGTTCTTC
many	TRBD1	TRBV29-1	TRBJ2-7	CSVVRDSTYEQYF	TGCAGCGTTGTCCGGGACAGCACCTACGAGCAGTACTTC
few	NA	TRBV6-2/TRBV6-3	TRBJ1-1	CASSKIEQLEAFF	TGTGCCAGCAGTAAAATCGAACAGCTTGAAGCTTTCTTT
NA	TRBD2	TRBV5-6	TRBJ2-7	CASSLYGSGQTYEQYF	TGTGCCAGCAGCTTGTATGGTAGCGGGCAAACCTACGAGCAGTACTTC
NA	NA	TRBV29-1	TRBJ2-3	CCVAAGSVTDTQYF	TGCTGCGTTGCAGCGGGCAGCGTGACAGATACGCAGTATTTT
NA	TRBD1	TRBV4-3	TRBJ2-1	CANSHPRTGALNAQFF	TGCGCCAACAGCCACCCGCGGACAGGGGCGTTAAATGCGCAGTTCTTC
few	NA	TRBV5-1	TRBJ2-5	CASSGKAGRSRETQYF	TGCGCCAGCAGTGGAAAGGCAGGGCGCTCCAGGGAGACCCAGTACTTC
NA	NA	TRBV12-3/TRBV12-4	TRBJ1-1	CASSLPRYSWNTGAFF	TGTGCCAGCAGTTTGCCACGTTACTCATGGAACACTGGAGCTTTCTTT
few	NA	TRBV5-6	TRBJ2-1	CASSLRGTSSYNEQFF	TGTGCCAGCAGCCTCAGAGGGACGAGCTCCTATAATGAGCAGTTCTTC
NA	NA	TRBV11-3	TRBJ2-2	CASSLDQTGELFF	TGTGCCAGCAGCTTAGATCAAACCGGGGAGCTGTTTTTC
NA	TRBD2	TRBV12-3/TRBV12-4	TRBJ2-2	CASGASGSISSGTGELFF	TGTGCCAGCGGAGCTAGCGGGAGTATCTCGTCGGGAACCGGGGAGCTGTTTTTT
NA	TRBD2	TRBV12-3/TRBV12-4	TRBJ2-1	CASSTTSGGDNEQFF	TGTGCCAGCAGCACGACTAGCGGGGGTGACAATGAGCAGTTCTTC
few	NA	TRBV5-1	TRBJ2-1	CASSLRETDEQFF	TGCGCCAGCAGCTTGAGGGAAACGGATGAGCAGTTCTTC
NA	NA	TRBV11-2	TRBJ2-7	CAISSGSRAEQYF	TGTGCCATCAGCTCGGGGAGCCGGGCCGAGCAGTACTTC
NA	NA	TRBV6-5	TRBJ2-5	CACSYSTASLQTQYF	TGTGCCTGCAGTTACTCAACGGCTAGCCTGCAGACCCAGTACTTC
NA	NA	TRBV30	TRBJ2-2	CAWTPTGRGKLFF	TGTGCCTGGACTCCGACAGGCCGGGGGAAGCTGTTTTTT
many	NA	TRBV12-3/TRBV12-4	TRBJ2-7	CASRLAGVSYEQYF	TGTGCCAGCAGACTAGCTGGGGTCTCCTACGAGCAGTACTTC
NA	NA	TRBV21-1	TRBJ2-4	CASSKAWCVRQPRDIQYF	TGTGCCAGCAGCAAAGCATGGTGCGTCCGGCAGCCAAGGGACATTCAGTACTTC
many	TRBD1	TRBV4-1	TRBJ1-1	CASSQGQGDTEAFF	TGCGCCAGCAGCCAAGGACAGGGAGACACTGAAGCTTTCTTT
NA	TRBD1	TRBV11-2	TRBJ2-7	CASSIVGTGGYEQYF	TGTGCCAGCAGCATAGTGGGGACAGGTGGGTACGAGCAGTACTTC
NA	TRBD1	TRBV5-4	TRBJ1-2	CASSGGTGSGLFYGYTF	TGTGCCAGCAGCGGGGGGACAGGGTCGGGCCTATTCTATGGCTACACCTTC
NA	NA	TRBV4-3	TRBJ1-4	CASSQAPISGNNEKLFF	TGCGCCAGCAGCCAAGCCCCCATCAGTGGGAATAATGAAAAACTGTTTTTT
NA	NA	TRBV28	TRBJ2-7	CASSPSEYEQYF	TGTGCCAGCAGTCCATCGGAGTACGAGCAGTACTTC
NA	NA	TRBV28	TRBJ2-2	CASSKYPWERKTGELFF	TGTGCCAGCAGTAAATACCCCTGGGAGCGCAAGACCGGGGAGCTGTTTTTT
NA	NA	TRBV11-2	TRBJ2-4	CTSSPGDLLAKNIQYF	TGTACCAGCAGCCCGGGTGACCTGTTAGCCAAAAACATTCAGTACTTC
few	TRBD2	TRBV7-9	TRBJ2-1	CASRSPGTSGHNEQFF	TGTGCCAGCCGCTCCCCGGGGACTAGCGGCCACAATGAGCAGTTCTTC
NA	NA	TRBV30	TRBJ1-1	CAWEFFAEAFF	TGTGCCTGGGAGTTCTTTGCTGAAGCTTTCTTT
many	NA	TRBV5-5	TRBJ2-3	CASRPRSRFTDTQYF	TGTGCCAGCAGGCCTCGGAGCCGATTCACAGATACGCAGTATTTT
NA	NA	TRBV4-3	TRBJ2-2	CASSQDAGITGELFF	TGCGCCAGCAGCCAAGATGCGGGAATCACCGGGGAGCTGTTTTTT
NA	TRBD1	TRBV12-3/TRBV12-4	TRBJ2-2	CASSFITGGTGELFF	TGTGCCAGCAGTTTTATTACAGGGGGGACCGGGGAGCTGTTTTTT